One TCR beta chain is described in this entry. This specimen belongs to a study of blood T cell repertoires in COVID-19. Overall study context: The cDNA or gDNA used as material had been derived from T cells, B-cell-depleted T cells, or PBMCs.

Germline values: CDR1 SGHNT, CDR2 YYREEE (reference sequence). The V gene end was trimmed by 0 bases and the J gene end by 5 bases; junction bases not matched to a gene: 10. This CDR3 spans 17 amino acids. Authors' data handling: Reference gene primers were amplified, and this amplification served to estimate nucleated cell counts. Assay used: immunoSEQ multiplex PCR; TCRdb lists only in-frame clones, some missing. From that table come the V and J calls and clone size; the DNA was used to work out D and trimming. This sample has some 97,000 clones, with 90% found just once. The sample comprised peripheral blood. The sequence derives from a man in his 60s with acute or convalescent COVID-19. The chain is built from TRBV5-4 and TRBJ2-3, with TRBD1 matching over 9 bases. The CDR3 coding sequence is TGTGCCAGCAGCTTGGGGGATACAGGGGGCGGTGAAGATACGCAGTATTTT. Its translation: CASSLGDTGGGEDTQYF.